Listed below are T cell receptor beta chains from one sample, sequenced in a study of persistence of HIV-infected CD4 T cells. Assay used: immunoSEQ multiplex PCR; TCRdb lists only in-frame clones, some missing. The sample holds tens of thousands of clones, about 84% seen once. These TCRs are of unknown antigen specificity. Source: CD4+ T cells sorted from PBMCs after approximately 19-hour stimulation, taken from a patient who received antiretroviral therapy. The receptors derive from an adult man with HIV who was CMV-seropositive. CDR3s include the opening cysteine and the closing phenylalanine or tryptophan.

TRBV28	CASSLSGQGSGNTIYF
TRBV2	CASSEPRAGNTIYF
TRBV5-1	CASVRGGTGDNTEAFF
TRBV19	CASGRRGNQPQHF
TRBV10-2	CASSDPHQEINYGYTF
TRBV28	CASSSLAGGGNIQYF
TRBV24-1	CATSDFPSSGTGGTGSNQPQHF
TRBV6-5	CASSNRLYEQYF
TRBV5-1	CASSLEWGNSPLHF
TRBV20-1	CSASPRYYEQYF
TRBV2	CAGGTGSHGYTF
TRBV6-6	CASTLGTEAFF
TRBV7-2	CASSLTSGVTFGTDTQYF
TRBV18	CASSPNGPDSGNTIYF
TRBV6-5	CASSYSTGIAYNEQFF